Below are 10 T cell receptor beta chains sequenced from a single sample in a study of tumor-infiltrating lymphocytes in primary liver carcinoma. Researchers generated TCR beta cDNA from around 0.55 ug of total RNA, relying on a constant-region primer. It was through three nested multiplex PCR rounds of slightly modified ARM-PCR that TCR beta libraries arose. Primers for the first two PCR rounds were TRBV1-TRBV30 forward primers and a C-beta reverse primer (10 cycles per round). TCRdb re-called the multiplex PCR reads with MiXCR, one entry per CDR3 protein. The sample holds 150,000 to 200,000 distinct CDR3 sequences, about 60% seen once. The authors took blood RNA from unsorted whole blood and also extracted germline DNA. The sequenced sample consisted of peripheral blood. These receptors were taken from a man aged 40-55 years with primary liver carcinoma and hepatitis B virus infection.

With regard to this clonotype: One end of the junction does not line up with germline, which may come from a read error. J is TRBJ2-7 and V is TRBV11-2; perhaps TRBD1 as D (5 bases). Germline values: CDR1 SGHAT, CDR2 FQNNGV. This CDR3 is 14 amino acids long. The CDR3 reads CANSPIQGSYEQYF. The CDR3 DNA is TGTGCCAACAGCCCCATTCAGGGATCCTACGAGCAGTACTTT.

The V gene is TRBV6-1, the J gene TRBJ2-7, with D possibly matching TRBD1 (6 bases). The CDR3 sequence is 13 residues long. V was pared by 5 bases and J by 2 bases, with 10 bases between. Germline V CDR1 and CDR2: MNHNS, SASEGT. The CDR3 coding sequence is TGTGCCAGCAGTCGACAGGCGGCCTACGAGCAGTACTTC. Protein: CASSRQAAYEQYF.

In the case of this clonotype: One end of the junction is discordant with germline, which a read error may explain. CDR3 sequence (DNA): TGTACCAGCAGCCCGGGATCAGGGCCCAACTACGAGCAGTACTTC. Translating gives CTSSPGSGPNYEQYF. The J gene is TRBJ2-7, the V gene TRBV11-3; either TRBD1 or TRBD2 may fit D (5 bases each). Germline-derived CDR1 and CDR2 are SGHNT and YENEEA. The CDR3 spans 15 residues.

About this clonotype: One junction end does not reproduce the germline sequence, and a read error may be involved. V and J are TRBV10-2 and TRBJ1-5, with TRBD1 identical over 12 bases. This CDR3 has 14 residues. The germline CDR1 and CDR2 sequences are WSHSY and SAAADI. CDR3 protein: CAGRDRGLDQPQHF. CDR3 DNA: TGCGCCGGCAGGGACAGGGGGCTTGATCAGCCCCAGCATTTT.

This chain links TRBV28 with TRBJ2-1; 10 bases are shared with TRBD2. V shed 10 bases and J 2 bases; nucleotides not matched to a gene: 8. This CDR3 has 15 residues. Germline CDR1 reads MDHEN; CDR2 reads SYDVKM. The DNA of the CDR3 is TGTGCCACCGACATAGCGGGAGGTACCTACAATGAGCAGTTCTTC. Protein product: CATDIAGGTYNEQFF.

The rearrangement links TRBV13 to TRBJ1-2; a possible D gene is TRBD1 (5 bases). V gave up 1 base and J gave up 3 bases, with 9 bases separating them. Germline CDR1 PRHDT, CDR2 FYEKMQ (reference sequence). The CDR3 has 14 residues. The chain's CDR3 is CASSLEGEDYGYTF. CDR3 bases: TGTGCCAGCAGCTTAGAAGGGGAGGACTATGGCTACACCTTC.

This clonotype has ten or more counts. The rearrangement uses TRBV29-1 and TRBJ2-5; D tentatively reads TRBD1 or TRBD2 (5 bases each). Germline assignment: CDR1 SQVTM and CDR2 ANQGSEA. V gave up 3 bases and J gave up 5 bases, with 13 bases separating them. The CDR3 has 13 residues. In nucleotides, the CDR3 is TGCAGCGTTGATCTCCAAGGGGAGGAGACCCAGTACTTC. Its protein product is CSVDLQGEETQYF.

As for this clonotype: This may stem from a read error, because a much larger clone lies one nucleotide away. J is TRBJ2-7 and V is TRBV6-2 or TRBV6-3; 10 positions match TRBD2. The CDR3 extends over 13 amino acids. The J segment lost 0 bases and the V segment lost 10 bases, leaving 3 bases of the junction unmatched. Looked up from germline, CDR1 is MNHEY and CDR2 is SVGEGT. CDR3 DNA: TGTGCCAATACTAGCGGGAACTCCTACGAGCAGTACTTC. It encodes CANTSGNSYEQYF.

For this clonotype: Possible read error: a much larger clone is one base away. CDR3 sequence (DNA): TGTGCCATCAGTGAGGGGGAGGGGGCTGGGGCCAACGTCCTGACTTTC. The encoded protein is CAISEGEGAGANVLTF. This chain joins TRBV10-3 and TRBJ2-6; the D gene is possibly TRBD2 (7 bases). Germline values: CDR1 ENHRY, CDR2 SYGVKD. This CDR3 has 16 residues. Trimming pared 2 bases from V and 2 bases from J, leaving 10 bases between.

The chain has TRBV6-5 and TRBJ1-1; D is unresolved. The CDR3 has 14 residues. V lost 11 bases to trimming and J lost 4 bases, with 20 bases between them. Germline loops: CDR1 MNHEY, CDR2 SVGAGI. The CDR3 region is CAGRGRRLSTEAFF. CDR3 coding DNA: TGTGCCGGGCGGGGTCGGAGGTTGAGCACTGAAGCTTTCTTT.